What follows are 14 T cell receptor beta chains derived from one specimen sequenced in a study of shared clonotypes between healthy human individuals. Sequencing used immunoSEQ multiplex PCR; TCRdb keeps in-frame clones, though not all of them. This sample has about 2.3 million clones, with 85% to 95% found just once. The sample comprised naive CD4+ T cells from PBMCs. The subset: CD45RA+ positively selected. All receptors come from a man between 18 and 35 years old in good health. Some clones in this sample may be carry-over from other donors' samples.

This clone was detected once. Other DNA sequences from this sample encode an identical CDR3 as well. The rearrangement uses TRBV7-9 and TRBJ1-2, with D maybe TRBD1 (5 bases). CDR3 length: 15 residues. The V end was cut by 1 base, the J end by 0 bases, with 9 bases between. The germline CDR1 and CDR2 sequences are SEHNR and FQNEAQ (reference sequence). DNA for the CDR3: TGTGCCAGCAGCTTAGTGGGGGTCCCTAACTATGGCTACACCTTC. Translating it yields CASSLVGVPNYGYTF.

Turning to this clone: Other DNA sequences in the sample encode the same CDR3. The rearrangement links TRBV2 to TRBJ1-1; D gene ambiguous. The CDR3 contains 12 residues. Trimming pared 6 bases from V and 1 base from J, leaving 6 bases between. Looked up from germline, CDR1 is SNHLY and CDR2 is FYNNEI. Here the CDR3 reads CASRVTNTEAFF. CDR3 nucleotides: TGTGCCAGCAGAGTAACGAACACTGAAGCTTTCTTT.

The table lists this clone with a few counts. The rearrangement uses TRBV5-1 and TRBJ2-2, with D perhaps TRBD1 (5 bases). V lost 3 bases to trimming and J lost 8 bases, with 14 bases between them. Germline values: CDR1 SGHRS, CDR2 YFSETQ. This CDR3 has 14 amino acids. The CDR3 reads CASSSGRVKGELFF. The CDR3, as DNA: TGCGCCAGCAGCTCGGGCAGGGTAAAGGGGGAGCTGTTTTTT.

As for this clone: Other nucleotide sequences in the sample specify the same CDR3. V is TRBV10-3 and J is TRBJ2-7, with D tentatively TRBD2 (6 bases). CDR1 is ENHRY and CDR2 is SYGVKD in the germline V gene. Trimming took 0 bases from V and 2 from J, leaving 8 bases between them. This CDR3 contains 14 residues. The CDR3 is CAISESGGTYEQYF. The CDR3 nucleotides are TGTGCCATCAGTGAGTCCGGGGGTACCTACGAGCAGTACTTC.

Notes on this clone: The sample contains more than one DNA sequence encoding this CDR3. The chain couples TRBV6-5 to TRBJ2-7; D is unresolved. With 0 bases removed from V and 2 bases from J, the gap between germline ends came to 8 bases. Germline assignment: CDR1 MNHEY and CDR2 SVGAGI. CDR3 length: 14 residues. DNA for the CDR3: TGTGCCAGCAGTTACTCGAGAACAGCCTACGAGCAGTACTTC. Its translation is CASSYSRTAYEQYF.

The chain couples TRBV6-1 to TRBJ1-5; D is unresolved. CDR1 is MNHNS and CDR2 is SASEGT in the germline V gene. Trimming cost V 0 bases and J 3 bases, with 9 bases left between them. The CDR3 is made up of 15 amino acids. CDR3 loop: CASSEAGISNQPQHF. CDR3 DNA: TGTGCCAGCAGTGAAGCTGGAATTTCCAATCAGCCCCAGCATTTT.

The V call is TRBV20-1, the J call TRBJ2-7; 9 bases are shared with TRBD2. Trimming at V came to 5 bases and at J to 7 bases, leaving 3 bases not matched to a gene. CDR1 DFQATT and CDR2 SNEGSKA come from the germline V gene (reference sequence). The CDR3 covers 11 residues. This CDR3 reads CSAEGLAEQYF. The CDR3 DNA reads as TGCAGTGCTGAGGGACTAGCTGAGCAGTACTTC.

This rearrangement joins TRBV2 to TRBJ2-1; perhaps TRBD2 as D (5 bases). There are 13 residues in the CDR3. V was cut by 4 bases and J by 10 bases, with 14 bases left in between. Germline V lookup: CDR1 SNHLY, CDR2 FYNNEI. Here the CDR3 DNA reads TGTGCCAGCAGTGTTGCAGACTACGGCGAGCAGTTCTTC. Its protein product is CASSVADYGEQFF.

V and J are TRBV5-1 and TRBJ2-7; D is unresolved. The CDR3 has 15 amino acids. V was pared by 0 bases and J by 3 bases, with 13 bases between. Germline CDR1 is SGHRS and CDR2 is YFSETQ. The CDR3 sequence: CASSLAFGMFYEQYF. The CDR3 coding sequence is TGCGCCAGCAGCTTGGCGTTCGGTATGTTCTACGAGCAGTACTTC.

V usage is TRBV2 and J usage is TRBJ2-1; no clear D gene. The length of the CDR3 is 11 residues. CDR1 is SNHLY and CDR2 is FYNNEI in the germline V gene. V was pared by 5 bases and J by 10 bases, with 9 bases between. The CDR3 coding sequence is TGTGCCAGCAGTTACGTTGGGGAGCAGTTCTTC. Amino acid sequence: CASSYVGEQFF.

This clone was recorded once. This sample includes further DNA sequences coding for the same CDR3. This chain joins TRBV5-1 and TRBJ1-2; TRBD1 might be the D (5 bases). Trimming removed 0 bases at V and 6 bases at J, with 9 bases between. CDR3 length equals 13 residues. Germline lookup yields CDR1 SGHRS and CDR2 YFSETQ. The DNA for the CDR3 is TGCGCCAGCAGCTTGGGGGCAGGGAATGGCTACACCTTC. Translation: CASSLGAGNGYTF.

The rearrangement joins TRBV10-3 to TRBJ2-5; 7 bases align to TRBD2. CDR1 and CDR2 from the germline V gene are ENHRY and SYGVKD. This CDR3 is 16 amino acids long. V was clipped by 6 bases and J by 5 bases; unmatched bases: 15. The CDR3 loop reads CAISPALEGGKETQYF. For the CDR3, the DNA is TGTGCCATCAGCCCCGCCTTGGAGGGAGGGAAGGAGACCCAGTACTTC.

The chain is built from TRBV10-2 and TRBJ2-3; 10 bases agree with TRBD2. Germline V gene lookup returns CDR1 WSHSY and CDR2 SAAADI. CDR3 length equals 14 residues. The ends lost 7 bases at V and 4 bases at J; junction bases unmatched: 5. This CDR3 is CASKAGTSADTQYF. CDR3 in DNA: TGCGCCAGCAAAGCCGGGACTAGCGCAGATACGCAGTATTTT.

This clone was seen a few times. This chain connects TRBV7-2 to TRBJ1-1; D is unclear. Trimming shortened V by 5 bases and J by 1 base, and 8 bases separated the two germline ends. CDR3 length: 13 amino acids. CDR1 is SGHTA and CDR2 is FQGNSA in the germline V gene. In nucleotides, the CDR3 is TGTGCCAGCAGCGTTCAGGAGAACACTGAAGCTTTCTTT. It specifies CASSVQENTEAFF.